The rows below give T cell receptor beta chains drawn from one sample of a study of cytomegalovirus exposure and HLA in healthy donors. The method was immunoSEQ multiplex PCR; TCRdb's version includes in-frame clones alone and lacks a portion of them. The data show about 220,000 clones, about nine tenths seen once. The specimen was PBMCs. The receptors were gathered from a woman aged 18-29 years in good health and CMV-seronegative. Both conserved end residues are part of each CDR3. The D gene is left open where the match is weak. Not every row has a clone size; where given, it reads once, few, many or a size class.

cdr3_length j_call clone_size d_call v_call cdr3_aa cdr3_nt
16 TRBJ1-3 - TRBD1 TRBV30 CAWMGFEGALGNTIYF TGTGCCTGGATGGGTTTTGAGGGGGCGCTAGGAAACACCATATATTTT
17 TRBJ2-7 - TRBD2 TRBV28 CASSFVFGASGTYEQYF TGTGCCAGCAGTTTTGTTTTCGGGGCTAGCGGAACCTACGAGCAGTACTTC
14 TRBJ2-1 - TRBD2 TRBV27 CASKSLAGYNEQFF TGTGCCAGCAAGAGTCTAGCGGGGTACAATGAGCAGTTCTTC
12 TRBJ2-1 - - TRBV6-1 CASSELGNEQFF TGTGCCAGCAGTGAACTAGGTAATGAGCAGTTCTTC
16 TRBJ2-7 - - TRBV5-4 CASSLGVAVSSYEQYF TGTGCCAGCAGCTTGGGGGTAGCGGTGAGCTCCTACGAGCAGTACTTC
11 TRBJ2-3 few - TRBV29-1 CSVYERDTQYF TGCAGCGTCTACGAACGAGATACGCAGTATTTT
16 TRBJ2-7 - TRBD2 TRBV28 CASSLSIAGDLYEQYF TGTGCCAGCAGTTTATCGATAGCGGGAGATTTGTACGAGCAGTACTTC
15 TRBJ1-1 - - TRBV6-5 CASSYDRLEVTEAFF TGTGCCAGCAGTTACGACAGGTTAGAGGTCACTGAAGCTTTCTTT
14 TRBJ1-1 - - TRBV9 CASSKTGQNTEAFF TGTGCCAGCAGCAAGACAGGCCAGAACACTGAAGCTTTCTTT
13 TRBJ1-1 - - TRBV29-1 CSVEISQGTEAFF TGCAGCGTTGAAATCTCCCAGGGGACTGAAGCTTTCTTT
13 TRBJ1-1 - - TRBV27 CASSLIGGTEAFF TGTGCCAGCAGTTTAATTGGAGGCACTGAAGCTTTCTTT
15 TRBJ1-2 - TRBD1 TRBV11-3 CASSTWDRGLFGYTF TGTGCCAGCAGCACGTGGGACAGGGGGCTTTTTGGCTACACCTTC
12 TRBJ2-1 few TRBD1 TRBV4-1 CASSHDRVWQFF TGCGCCAGCAGCCACGACAGGGTTTGGCAGTTCTTC
14 TRBJ2-1 - - TRBV27 CASSPLTNHNEQFF TGTGCCAGCAGCCCCCTGACAAACCACAATGAGCAGTTCTTC
18 TRBJ2-2 - - TRBV4-1 CASSQVPDRADNTGELFF TGCGCCAGCAGCCAAGTACCGGACAGAGCCGATAACACCGGGGAGCTGTTTTTT
15 TRBJ2-7 - TRBD1 TRBV29-1 CSVAGQGQGDYEQYF TGCAGCGTTGCCGGCCAGGGACAGGGGGACTACGAGCAGTACTTC
12 TRBJ1-5 - - TRBV11-2 CASSLGGGLQHF TGTGCCAGCAGCTTAGGGGGAGGGCTCCAGCATTTT
18 TRBJ2-6 - TRBD2 TRBV5-6 CASSRGGAIPSGANVLTF TGTGCCAGCAGCCGGGGGGGGGCGATCCCCTCTGGGGCCAACGTCCTGACTTTC
13 TRBJ2-7 - - TRBV7-8 CASSAGQSYEQYF TGTGCCAGCAGCGCGGGACAGTCCTACGAGCAGTACTTC
14 TRBJ1-2 - - TRBV10-3 CAISESSEGYGYTF TGTGCCATCAGTGAGTCGTCGGAGGGATATGGCTACACCTTC
14 TRBJ2-1 - - TRBV30 CAWSAGDEVNEQFF TGTGCCTGGAGTGCGGGGGATGAAGTAAATGAGCAGTTCTTC
15 TRBJ1-4 - TRBD1 TRBV29-1 CSVRNTGGRGEKLFF TGCAGCGTTAGGAATACAGGGGGCCGGGGTGAAAAACTGTTTTTT
13 TRBJ2-7 - - TRBV10-2 CASMGRAFYEQYF TGCGCCAGCATGGGCCGAGCCTTCTACGAGCAGTACTTC
15 TRBJ1-2 once TRBD1 TRBV28 CASSTPTGPNYGYTF TGTGCCAGCAGTACCCCGACAGGGCCAAACTATGGCTACACCTTC